This entry features one T cell receptor beta chain sequence. CDR3 length: 16 residues. The germline gives CDR1 SGHDN, CDR2 FVKESK. V lost 1 base to trimming and J lost 7 bases; unmatched junction nucleotides: 10. The source of the sample is a study of blood T cell repertoires in COVID-19. Study-level information: Both acute and convalescent COVID-19 samples were obtained from the United States, Italy and Spain. T cells, B-cell-depleted T cells, or PBMCs provided the cDNA or gDNA that served as material.

Under the authors' procedure: Amplifying reference gene primers gave estimates of nucleated cell counts. The repertoire was sequenced with immunoSEQ multiplex PCR; TCRdb's copy has only in-frame clones and lacks some. V, J and clone size are those of that table, while D and trimming were read from the DNA. The sample contains 99,000 or so clones, 84% of which appear only once. The sequenced sample was peripheral blood. This clonotype was obtained from a man in his 70s with active or convalescent COVID-19. The gene calls are TRBV14 and TRBJ2-7; 10 bases are shared with TRBD1. CDR3 nucleotides: TGTGCCAGCAGCCAAGCAGTTTGGACAGGGGGTGGTGAGCAGTACTTC. Encoded protein: CASSQAVWTGGGEQYF. The full variable domain, with the rest looked up from reference TRBV14 and TRBJ2-7, is EAGVTQFPSHSVIEKGQTVTLRCDPISGHDNLYWYRRVMGKEIKFLLHFVKESKQDESGMPNNRFLAERTGGTYSTLKVQPAELEDSGVYFCASSQAVWTGGGEQYFGPGTRLTVT.